This TCR beta chain originates from a study of T cells in tuberculosis. Study findings and constraints: Cases with active tuberculosis were adults, while controls were adolescents.

Assay used: immunoSEQ multiplex PCR; TCRdb lists only in-frame clones, some missing. The data hold some 30,000 clones, with roughly 83% observed a single time. The V gene lost 5 bases and the J gene lost 0 bases, with 23 bases spanning the gap. CDR1 MDHEN and CDR2 SYDVKM come from the germline V gene. This CDR3 region has 18 residues. This clone was observed a single time. As yet, its antigen is unknown. The time point was: new active TB diagnosis, blood taken before or within 7 days of starting treatment. Each patient had positive sputum smear microscopy and/or positive culture. The rearrangement uses TRBV28 and TRBJ2-7, with D perhaps matching TRBD1 (6 bases). The sequences come from PBMCs, collected at tuberculosis diagnosis. The sequence was collected from an adult with tuberculosis. The CDR3 sequence is CASSALSRQVGDSYEQYF. The CDR3 DNA reads TGTGCCAGCAGTGCTCTCTCCCGACAGGTGGGGGACTCCTACGAGCAGTACTTC. Combining the CDR3 with reference TRBV28 and TRBJ2-7 gives the whole variable domain DVKVTQSSRYLVKRTGEKVFLECVQDMDHENMFWYRQDPGLGLRLIYFSYDVKMKEKGDIPEGYSVSREKKERFSLILESASTNQTSMYLCASSALSRQVGDSYEQYFGPGTRLTVT.